The present T cell receptor beta chain was sequenced within a study of T cell responses to AZD1222 COVID-19 vaccine. Deletions cut 5 bases from V and 4 bases from J, with 11 bases between. This CDR3 contains 13 residues. CDR1 and CDR2 (germline): MDHEN, SYDVKM. The table came from immunoSEQ multiplex PCR; TCRdb's copy has only in-frame clones and leaves some out. The profile covers over 110,000 clones, with 75% to 95% appearing a single time and around 2.8% taken by the ten largest. This clone has only one observation. This sequence joins TRBV28 and TRBJ1-1; no clear D gene. The TCR originated in an adult in good health. Sequenced here: peripheral blood, sampled on day 0 of AZD1222 vaccination. Here the CDR3 DNA reads TGTGCCAGCAGTAACTCCATAGGCACTGAAGCTTTCTTT. It yields the protein CASSNSIGTEAFF.